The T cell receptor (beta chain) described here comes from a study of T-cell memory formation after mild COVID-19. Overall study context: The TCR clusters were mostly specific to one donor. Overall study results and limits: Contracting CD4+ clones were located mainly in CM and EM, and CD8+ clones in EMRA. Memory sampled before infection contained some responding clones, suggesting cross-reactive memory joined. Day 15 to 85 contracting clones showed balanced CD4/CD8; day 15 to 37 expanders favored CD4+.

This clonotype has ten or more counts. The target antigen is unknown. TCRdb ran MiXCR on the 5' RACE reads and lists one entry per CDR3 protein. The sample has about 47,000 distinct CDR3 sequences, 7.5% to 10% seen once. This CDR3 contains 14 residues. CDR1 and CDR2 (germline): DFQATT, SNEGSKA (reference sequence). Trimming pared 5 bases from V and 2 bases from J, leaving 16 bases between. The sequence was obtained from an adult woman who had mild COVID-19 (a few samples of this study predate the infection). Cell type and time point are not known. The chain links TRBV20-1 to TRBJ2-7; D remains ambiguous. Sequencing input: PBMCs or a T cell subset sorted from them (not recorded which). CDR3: CSAASWQKTYEQYF. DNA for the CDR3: TGCAGTGCTGCCTCGTGGCAGAAGACCTACGAGCAGTACTTC.